The text below deals with one T cell receptor beta chain. Its antigen remains undetermined. Base qualities are not provided; no much larger clone lies one nucleotide away. The collaborating institutions used their own protocols to collect whole blood in K2EDTA tubes. For TCRbeta analysis, collaborators shipped samples in one of three forms: frozen whole blood, isolated PBMCs, or DNA extracted from either of those sample types. This specimen belongs to a study of blood T cell repertoires in COVID-19 (dated by TCRdb to 2020 to 2021). Describing the broader study: Collaborator samples came from the United States, Italy and Spain and covered acute and convalescent phases of COVID-19. The repertoires were released in a freely available public database intended as a resource for research on the immune response to SARS-CoV-2. Nearly every sample came with metadata listing a de-identified subject ID, COVID-19 status, age in years and sex. Where HLA class I and class II types were available, the types were taken from metadata supplied by the sample provider, not from assay-based typing. Samples were obtained from the ongoing ImmuneRACE study (first 160 participants) and from 1,254 subjects provided by 6 global collaborators. Subjects who had been exposed to COVID-19, were actively infected with it, or had recovered from it provided the deeply sampled blood TCRbeta repertoires that made up the dataset. The material from the prospective study consisted of cDNA or gDNA derived from T cells, B-cell-depleted T cells, or PBMCs.

The immunoSEQ Assay, a bias-controlled multiplex PCR, was used to amplify TCRbeta CDR3 regions from genomic DNA. For the original study's pipeline: Within the assay, amplification of reference gene primers was used to estimate how many nucleated cells each sample contained. To quantify the absolute abundance of each unique TCRbeta CDR3 rearrangement, sequence reads were collapsed and filtered. For each sample, productive Simpson clonality was calculated by taking the square root of Simpson's diversity index across productive rearrangements. The source is immuneACCESS, and TCRdb retained only in-frame sequences with V and J called. Part of the clones is not carried over; for the studies checked, unresolved V genes explain less than half of this, and the remainder is unexplained. That table gives V, J and clone size, and the DNA gave D and trimming. Counted in this sample were 200,000 to 250,000 clones; around three quarters of them appeared once. The top ten clones comprise under 8.5% of the sample.

Beyond this particular receptor, the publication reports: How much clinical and demographic metadata was included differed by source and by participant, and the metadata was provided uncurated.

The origin of this receptor is a woman aged 70-85 years with acute or convalescent COVID-19. Sequencing used peripheral blood.

Here the CDR3 is given as CSVDRTAQQQETQYF. The sequence in DNA is TGCAGCGTAGACCGGACAGCCCAGCAACAAGAGACCCAGTACTTC. The V gene is TRBV29-1 and the J gene is TRBJ2-5, with a weak D call of TRBD1 (6 bases match). CDR1 and CDR2 were assigned from the germline V gene as SQVTM and ANQGSEA. The junction carries 19 bases between V and J, which are trimmed by 6 bases and 2 bases respectively. The CDR3 has 15 amino acids, counting the end cysteine and phenylalanine. This entry keeps only the CDR3 DNA: 45 bases, framed from base 1.